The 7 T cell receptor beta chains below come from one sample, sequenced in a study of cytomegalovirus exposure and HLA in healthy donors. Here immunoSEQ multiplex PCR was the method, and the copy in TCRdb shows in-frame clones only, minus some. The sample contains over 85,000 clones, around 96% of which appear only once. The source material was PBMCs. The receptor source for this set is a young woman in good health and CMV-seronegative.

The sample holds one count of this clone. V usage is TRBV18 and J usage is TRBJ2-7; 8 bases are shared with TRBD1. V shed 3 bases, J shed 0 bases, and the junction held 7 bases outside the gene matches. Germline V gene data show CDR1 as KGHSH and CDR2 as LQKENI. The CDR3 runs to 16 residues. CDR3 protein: CASSPQTGDSSYEQYF. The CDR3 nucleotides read TGTGCCAGCTCACCTCAGACAGGGGATAGCTCCTACGAGCAGTACTTC.

CDR3 bases: TGCGCCAGCAGTGACCCCGGGACTAGCGGGAACCTGGGGGATACGCAGTATTTT. Translation: CASSDPGTSGNLGDTQYF. This chain links TRBV10-1 with TRBJ2-3, with TRBD2 identical over 13 bases. V lost 3 bases and J lost 6; bases outside the gene matches: 12. The CDR3 length is 18 residues. The germline CDR1 and CDR2 sequences are WNHNN and SYGVQD (reference sequence).

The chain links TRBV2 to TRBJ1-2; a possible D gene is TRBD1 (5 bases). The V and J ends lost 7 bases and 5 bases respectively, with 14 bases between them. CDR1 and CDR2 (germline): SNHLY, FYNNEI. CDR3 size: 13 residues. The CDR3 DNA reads TGTGCCAGCAAACAAGGGGAGGGGTATGGCTACACCTTC. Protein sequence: CASKQGEGYGYTF.

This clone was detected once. The CDR3 is CASSPAGTGRSEAFF. CDR3 nucleotides: TGTGCCAGTAGTCCTGCCGGGACAGGGAGGTCTGAAGCTTTCTTT. This chain joins TRBV19 and TRBJ1-1; TRBD1 agrees at 9 bases. V shed 5 bases, J shed 6 bases, and the junction held 10 bases outside the gene matches. CDR3 length: 15 amino acids. Germline CDR1 reads LNHDA; CDR2 reads SQIVND (reference sequence).

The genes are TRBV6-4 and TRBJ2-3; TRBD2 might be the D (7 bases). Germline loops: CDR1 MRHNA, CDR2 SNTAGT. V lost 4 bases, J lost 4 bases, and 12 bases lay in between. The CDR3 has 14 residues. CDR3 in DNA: TGTGCCAGCAGTGCCTTGGGGGGGCCAGATACGCAGTATTTT. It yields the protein CASSALGGPDTQYF.

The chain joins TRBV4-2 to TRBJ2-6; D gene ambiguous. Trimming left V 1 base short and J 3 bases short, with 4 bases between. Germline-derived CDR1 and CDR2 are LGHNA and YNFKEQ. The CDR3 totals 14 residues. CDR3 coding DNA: TGTGCCAGCAGCCAAGTTAGTGGGGCCAACGTCCTGACTTTC. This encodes CASSQVSGANVLTF.

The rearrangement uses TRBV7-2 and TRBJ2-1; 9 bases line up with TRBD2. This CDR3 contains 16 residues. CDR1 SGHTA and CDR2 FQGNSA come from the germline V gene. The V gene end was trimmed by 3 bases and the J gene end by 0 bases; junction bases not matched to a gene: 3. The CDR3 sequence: CASSFVAGDSYNEQFF. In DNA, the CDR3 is TGTGCCAGCAGCTTTGTAGCGGGAGACTCCTACAATGAGCAGTTCTTC. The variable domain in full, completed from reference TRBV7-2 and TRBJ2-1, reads GAGVSQSPSNKVTEKGKDVELRCDPISGHTALYWYRQSLGQGLEFLIYFQGNSAPDKSGLPSDRFSAERTGGSVSTLTIQRTQQEDSAVYLCASSFVAGDSYNEQFFGPGTRLTVL.